A selection of T cell receptor beta chains follows, all from one sample in a study of blood T cell repertoires in COVID-19. Data came from immunoSEQ multiplex PCR; TCRdb stores just in-frame clones and leaves some out. The sample holds roughly 180,000 clones, about 70% seen once. Sequencing was carried out using peripheral blood. The source is a woman in her 50s with active or convalescent COVID-19. The CDR3 runs from the conserved cysteine through the conserved F or W. The order of the fields is V gene, J gene, CDR3 protein.

>TRBV3-1/TRBV3-2|TRBJ2-3
CASSDHTGTSGPSTDTQYF
>TRBV4-2|TRBJ1-2
CASSQEQGDTDGYTF
>TRBV3-1/TRBV3-2|TRBJ2-5
CASSRRLAGGRETQYF
>TRBV7-3|TRBJ2-5
CASSRDIQETQYF
>TRBV30|TRBJ1-2
CAWSVQGRVGYTF
>TRBV7-3|TRBJ1-1
CASSGQARTEAFF
>TRBV7-8|TRBJ2-7
CASSFLATYEQYF
>TRBV28|TRBJ1-1
CASRTHREAFF
>TRBV30|TRBJ2-1
CAWSVLVGSGSRNEQFF
>TRBV11-1|TRBJ1-1
CASSEGQGTEAFF
>TRBV7-2|TRBJ1-2
CASTPIAGGVYYGYTF
>TRBV7-2|TRBJ1-5
CASSLAGGRQPQHF
>TRBV19|TRBJ1-2
CAARQGAYYGYTF
>TRBV6-4|TRBJ2-1
CASRVASGCSYNEQFF
>TRBV21-1|TRBJ2-4
CASRKDRAKNIQYF
>TRBV30|TRBJ1-5
CAWSAGPNQPQHF
>TRBV30|TRBJ2-7
CAWTHPDRGSYEQYF
>TRBV5-1|TRBJ2-1
CASSSLAGGSSYNEQFF
>TRBV5-1|TRBJ1-4
CASRSGNGNEKLFF
>TRBV5-6|TRBJ1-1
CASSLDRGQGTEAFF
>TRBV5-1|TRBJ1-2
CASSPRTGGDYGYTF
>TRBV9|TRBJ2-1
CASSRLAGAYNEQFF
>TRBV9|TRBJ2-3
CASSTTPGGTDTQYF
>TRBV5-1|TRBJ1-2
CASSPGQEVDGYTF
>TRBV29-1|TRBJ1-1
CTREQGAPMNTEAFF
>TRBV5-1|TRBJ1-4
CASRRTGGREKLFF
>TRBV6-5|TRBJ1-1
CASTGPNTEAFF
>TRBV2|TRBJ1-6
CASSEEGTRPISPLHF
>TRBV19|TRBJ2-7
CASSMGTSGSGTYEQYF
>TRBV4-3|TRBJ1-5
CASSQDGSGDQPQHF
>TRBV18|TRBJ2-4
CASSSFGGAKNIQYF
>TRBV6-1|TRBJ2-3
CASSVNRVPTTDTQYF
>TRBV9|TRBJ1-2
CASSVRTGFSGYTF
>TRBV19|TRBJ1-5
CASRGTGGGQPQHF
>TRBV9|TRBJ2-7
CASSVQGGTYEQYF
>TRBV28|TRBJ2-5
CASSRWGTRDWTQYF
>TRBV29-1|TRBJ2-7
CSVEEQGKAYEQYF
>TRBV6-2/TRBV6-3|TRBJ2-7
CASSPPGQGIDEQYF
>TRBV3-1/TRBV3-2|TRBJ1-6
CASSQEPPGQGVIHNSPLHF
>TRBV19|TRBJ1-2
CASSIMAIYGYTF
>TRBV23-1|TRBJ2-7
CASSQCRGKVYEQYF
>TRBV5-1|TRBJ2-1
CASSPTTLGNNEQFF